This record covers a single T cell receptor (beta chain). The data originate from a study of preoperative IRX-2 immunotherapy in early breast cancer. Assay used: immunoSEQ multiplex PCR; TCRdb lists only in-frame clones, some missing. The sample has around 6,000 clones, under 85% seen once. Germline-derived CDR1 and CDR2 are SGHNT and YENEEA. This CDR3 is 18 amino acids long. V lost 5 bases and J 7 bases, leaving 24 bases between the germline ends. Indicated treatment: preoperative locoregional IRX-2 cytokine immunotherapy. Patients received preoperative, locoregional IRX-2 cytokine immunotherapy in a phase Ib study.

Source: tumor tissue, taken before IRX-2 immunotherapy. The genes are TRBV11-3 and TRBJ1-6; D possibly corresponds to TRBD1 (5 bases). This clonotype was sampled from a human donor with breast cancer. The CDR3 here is CASSLKSRDGGPNSPLHF. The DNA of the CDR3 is TGTGCCAGCAGCCTAAAGAGCAGGGACGGAGGACCCAATTCACCCCTCCACTTT.